The T cell receptor (beta chain) described here comes from a study of T cells in Graves' hyperthyroidism and ophthalmopathy. Whole-study findings and limits: Ophthalmopathy, which appeared later, was predicted by the model a median roughly 6.6 months before onset.

There are many counts of this clonotype. The antigen is unknown. Germline assignment: CDR1 SGHRS and CDR2 YFSETQ. This CDR3 is built from 13 residues. V lost 4 bases and J 6 bases, leaving 14 bases between the germline ends. Uncontrolled infection, other autoimmune disease, pregnancy and lactation each barred patients from inclusion. RNA transcripts served as the template for amplifying TCR beta CDR3 regions. HTBI primers were used for first-round RT-PCR of the TCR CDR3. MiXCR, applied by TCRdb to the multiplex PCR reads, yields one record per CDR3 protein. Altogether a few hundred thousand distinct CDR3 sequences are present, 40% to 55% being singletons, with the ten largest covering over 15%.

The chain couples TRBV5-1 to TRBJ2-7, with D uncertain. The sample was peripheral blood or thyroid tissue (not recorded which). The TCR originated in an adult woman with Graves' disease, either hyperthyroidism or ophthalmopathy (not recorded which). The CDR3 loop reads CASSKDPSGEQYF. In DNA form, the CDR3 reads TGCGCCAGCAGCAAAGACCCCTCTGGCGAGCAGTACTTC.